Sequencing of this T cell receptor (beta chain) was carried out in a study of T cell changes during pregnancy in multiple sclerosis. Only in-frame clones appear in the TCRdb table, and some are missing; sequencing was by immunoSEQ multiplex PCR. The sample records around 60,000 clones, about 93% being singletons. The junction had 5 bases not matched to a gene; V was cut back by 3 bases and J by 5 bases. The germline gives CDR1 SGHNT, CDR2 YYREEE (reference sequence). CDR3 length equals 15 residues. The rearrangement links TRBV5-4 to TRBJ2-2; TRBD1 agrees at 9 bases. This specimen consisted of CD4+ T cells from peripheral blood mononuclear cells, obtained before pregnancy. This TCR was recovered from a female donor with multiple sclerosis, enrolled in a pregnancy study. The CDR3 DNA follows: TGTGCCAGCAGCTGGGGGACAGGGAGTACCGGGGAGCTGTTTTTT. As protein: CASSWGTGSTGELFF. Based on the CDR3 plus reference TRBV5-4 and TRBJ2-2, the full variable domain is ETGVTQSPTHLIKTRGQQVTLRCSSQSGHNTVSWYQQALGQGPQFIFQYYREEENGRGNFPPRFSGLQFPNYSSELNVNALELDDSALYLCASSWGTGSTGELFFGEGSRLTVL.